The 8 T cell receptor beta chains below all came from one sample that was sequenced in a study of yellow fever vaccine responses in identical twins. TCRdb re-called the RT-PCR reads with MiXCR, one entry per CDR3 protein. The table has under 20,000 distinct CDR3 sequences, approximately 72% seen once. Sequencing was performed on T cells from blood (PBMCs), unsorted or a sorted subset (not recorded which), taken before or after yellow fever vaccination (not recorded which). Source of these receptors: a woman between 18 and 29 years old who received the yellow fever vaccine.

This clonotype was observed a handful of times. The V gene is TRBV7-3, the J gene TRBJ2-2; no reliable D call. The CDR3 is 12 amino acids. CDR1 is SGHTA and CDR2 is FQGTGA in the germline V gene. V gave up 5 bases and J gave up 3 bases, with 4 bases separating them. The CDR3 loop reads CASSPDTGELFF. Written as DNA, the CDR3 is TGTGCCAGCAGCCCCGACACCGGGGAGCTGTTTTTT.

This clonotype has a single count. The rearrangement uses TRBV13 and TRBJ2-7, with D uncertain. Germline CDR1 and CDR2: PRHDT and FYEKMQ (reference sequence). CDR3 length: 16 amino acids. Trimming stripped 0 bases from V and 0 bases from J, with 12 bases between. The CDR3 reads CASSLGDVMSSYEQYV. CDR3 DNA sequence: TGTGCCAGCAGCTTAGGGGATGTAATGAGCTCCTACGAGCAGTACGTC.

This clonotype was seen a handful of times. The chain employs TRBV29-1 and TRBJ1-4; D is perhaps TRBD1 (6 bases). Per the germline V gene, CDR1 is SQVTM and CDR2 is ANQGSEA. Trimming took off 6 bases at V and 5 bases at J, with 19 bases between the two ends. The CDR3 is 15 residues long. The CDR3 DNA reads TGCAGCGTAGCTTCGGGGGCGGTAATGAATGAAAAACTGTTTTTT. Encoded protein: CSVASGAVMNEKLFF. The variable domain in full, completed from reference TRBV29-1 and TRBJ1-4, reads SAVISQKPSRDICQRGTSLTIQCQVDSQVTMMFWYRQQPGQSLTLIATANQGSEATYESGFVIDKFPISRPNLTFSTLTVSNMSPEDSSIYLCSVASGAVMNEKLFFGSGTQLSVL.

This clonotype appeared a few times. The chain carries TRBV4-1 and TRBJ2-7; a weak D match, TRBD1 (6 bases). The CDR3 covers 15 residues. Germline V lookup: CDR1 MGHRA, CDR2 YSYEKL. With 1 base removed from V and 3 bases from J, the gap between germline ends came to 13 bases. The CDR3 DNA reads TGCGCCAGCAGCCAAGGAAGGGGGAGAGGCTACGAGCAGTACGTC. It specifies CASSQGRGRGYEQYV.

This clonotype was observed a few times. The V and J genes are TRBV6-5 and TRBJ2-3; no definite D call. Germline loops: CDR1 MNHEY, CDR2 SVGAGI. The CDR3 length is 14 residues. V was cut by 2 bases and J by 6 bases, with 12 bases left in between. The CDR3 reads CASSYAASRDTQYF. CDR3 nucleotide sequence: TGTGCCAGCAGTTACGCGGCCTCCAGGGATACGCAGTATTTT.

The J gene is TRBJ1-5, the V gene TRBV21-1; the D call in the table, TRBD1, was not verified against the DNA. TRBV21-1 is noted as a pseudogene. The CDR3 extends over 14 amino acids. The CDR3 region is CASSKPDRVGPQHF. The CDR3 DNA is TGTGCCAGCAGCAAACCGGACAGGGTGGGGCCCCAGCATTTT.

The J gene is TRBJ2-3, the V gene TRBV18, with 9 bases aligning to TRBD2. J gave up 6 bases and V 3 bases, and 10 bases lay outside the gene matches. The CDR3 runs to 16 residues. The germline V gene has CDR1 KGHSH and CDR2 LQKENI. The CDR3 DNA reads TGTGCCAGCTCACCCCCGGGCGGGGGGGCCGGGGATACGCAGTATTTT. Encoded protein: CASSPPGGGAGDTQYF.

This clonotype has only a few counts. V and J are TRBV11-3 and TRBJ2-3; TRBD2 agrees at 10 bases. V shed 1 base and J 2 bases; nucleotides not matched to a gene: 3. Germline values: CDR1 SGHNT, CDR2 YENEEA. The CDR3 loop spans 16 amino acids. CDR3 protein: CASSLVSGRVTDTQYF. CDR3 DNA sequence: TGTGCCAGCAGCTTAGTAAGCGGGAGGGTCACAGATACGCAGTATTTT.